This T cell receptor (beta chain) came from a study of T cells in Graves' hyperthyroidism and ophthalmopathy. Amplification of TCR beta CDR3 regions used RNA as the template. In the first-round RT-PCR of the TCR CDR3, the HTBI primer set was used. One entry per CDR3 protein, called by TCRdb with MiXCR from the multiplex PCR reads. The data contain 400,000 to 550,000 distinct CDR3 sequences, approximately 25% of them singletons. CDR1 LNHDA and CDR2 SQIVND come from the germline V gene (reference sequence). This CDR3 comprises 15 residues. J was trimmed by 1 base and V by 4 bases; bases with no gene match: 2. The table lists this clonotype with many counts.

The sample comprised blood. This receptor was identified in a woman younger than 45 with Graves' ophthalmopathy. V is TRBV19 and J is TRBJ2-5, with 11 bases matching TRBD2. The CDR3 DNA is TGTGCCAGTAGTAGACTAGCGGGGCTCCAAGAGACCCAGTACTTC. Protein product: CASSRLAGLQETQYF.